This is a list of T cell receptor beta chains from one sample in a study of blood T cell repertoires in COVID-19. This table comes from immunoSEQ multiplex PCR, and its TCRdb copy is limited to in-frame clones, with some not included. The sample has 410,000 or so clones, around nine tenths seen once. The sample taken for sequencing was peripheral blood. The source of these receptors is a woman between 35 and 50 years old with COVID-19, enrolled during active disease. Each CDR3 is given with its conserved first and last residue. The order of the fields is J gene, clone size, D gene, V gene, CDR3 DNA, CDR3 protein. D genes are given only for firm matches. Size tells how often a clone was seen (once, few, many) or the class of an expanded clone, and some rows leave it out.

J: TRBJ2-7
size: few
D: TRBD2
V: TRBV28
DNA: TGTGCCAGCAGCCCGGAGGGGACTAGCGTAAACCATAGGACCTACGAGCAGTACTTC
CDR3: CASSPEGTSVNHRTYEQYF

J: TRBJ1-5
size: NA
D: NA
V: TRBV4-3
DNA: TGCGCCAGCAGCCCCGGTCCTACCGATCAGCCCCAGCATTTT
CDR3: CASSPGPTDQPQHF

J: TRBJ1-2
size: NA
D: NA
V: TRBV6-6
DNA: TGTGCCAGCAGTTACATGGAGAGGAACTATGGCTACACCTTC
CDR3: CASSYMERNYGYTF

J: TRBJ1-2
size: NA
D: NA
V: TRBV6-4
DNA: TGTGCCAGCAGTGACAGGGGTGGCTACACCTTC
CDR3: CASSDRGGYTF

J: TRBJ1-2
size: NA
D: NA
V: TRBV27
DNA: TGTGCCAGCAGGGATGCAGGCCCTCATGGCTACACCTTC
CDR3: CASRDAGPHGYTF

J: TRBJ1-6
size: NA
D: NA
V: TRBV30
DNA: TGTGCCTGGATCCGGGTAGGGGCAGGGGATTCACCCCTCCACTTT
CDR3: CAWIRVGAGDSPLHF

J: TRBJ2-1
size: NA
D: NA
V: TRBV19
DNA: TGTGCCAGTAGTATCCGCGCATCCTACAATGAGCAGTTCTTC
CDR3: CASSIRASYNEQFF

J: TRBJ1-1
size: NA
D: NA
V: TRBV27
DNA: TGTGCCAGCAATACCGGGTCGCACACTGAAGCTTTCTTT
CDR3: CASNTGSHTEAFF

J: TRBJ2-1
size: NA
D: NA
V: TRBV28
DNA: TGTGCCAGCAGTTTATGGGCAGGGGATGGACGCAATGAGCAGTTCTTC
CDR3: CASSLWAGDGRNEQFF

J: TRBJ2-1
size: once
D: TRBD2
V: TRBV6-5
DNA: TGTGCCAGCAGCCAAAAGCGGGATCCCGCCAATGAGCAGTTCTTC
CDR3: CASSQKRDPANEQFF

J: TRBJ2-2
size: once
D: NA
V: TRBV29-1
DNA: TGCAGCGTTAGCCCCTCGGGGTTAGGGACCGGGGAGCTGTTTTTT
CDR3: CSVSPSGLGTGELFF

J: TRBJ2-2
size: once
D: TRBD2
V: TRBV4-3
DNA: TGCGCCAGCAGCCAAGTTCGAGCGGGAGCTTCCGGGGAGCTGTTTTTT
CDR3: CASSQVRAGASGELFF

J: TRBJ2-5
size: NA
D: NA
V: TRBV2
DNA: TGTGCCAGCACCGACCCGGGGCAGGGGGAGACCCAGTACTTC
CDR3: CASTDPGQGETQYF

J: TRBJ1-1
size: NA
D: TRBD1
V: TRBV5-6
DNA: TGTGCCAGCAGCCTGACAGGGGGCACTGAAGCTTTCTTT
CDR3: CASSLTGGTEAFF

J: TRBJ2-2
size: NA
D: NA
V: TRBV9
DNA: TGTGCCAGCAGCGTAGACAGGGCGAACACCGGGGAGCTGTTTTTT
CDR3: CASSVDRANTGELFF

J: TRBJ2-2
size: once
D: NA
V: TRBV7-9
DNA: TGTGCCAGCTGGGCAGGGCCGTTGGGCACCGGGGAGCTGTTTTTT
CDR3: CASWAGPLGTGELFF

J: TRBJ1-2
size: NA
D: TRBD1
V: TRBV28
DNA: TGTGCCAGCAGTCCCCTACTCAGGACAGGGGCGATCGCCTACACCTTC
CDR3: CASSPLLRTGAIAYTF

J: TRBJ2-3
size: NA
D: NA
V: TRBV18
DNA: TGTGCCAGCTCACCAGGCGGTCAGGGGAATACGCAGTATTTT
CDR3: CASSPGGQGNTQYF

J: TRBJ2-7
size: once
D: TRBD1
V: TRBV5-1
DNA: TGCGCCAGCAGCGAACTACAGGGGGCAGGATACGAGCAGTACTTC
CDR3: CASSELQGAGYEQYF

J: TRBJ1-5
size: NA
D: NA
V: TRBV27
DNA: TGTGCCAGCAGTTTCCTGTCGGCCGGCGGGAATCAGCCCCAGCATTTT
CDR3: CASSFLSAGGNQPQHF

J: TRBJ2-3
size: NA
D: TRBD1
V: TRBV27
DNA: TGTGCCAGCAGCGTCGACGAGACAGGGGGCACAGATACGCAGTATTTT
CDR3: CASSVDETGGTDTQYF

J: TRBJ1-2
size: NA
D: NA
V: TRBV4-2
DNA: TGTGCCAGCAGCCAAGATTCAGAGGGAAACTATGGCTACACCTTC
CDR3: CASSQDSEGNYGYTF

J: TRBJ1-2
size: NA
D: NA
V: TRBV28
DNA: TGTGCCAGCAGTTTTCGGGGCTACACCTTC
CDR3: CASSFRGYTF

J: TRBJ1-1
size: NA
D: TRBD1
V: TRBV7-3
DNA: TGTGCCAGCAGCGCGACAGGGGGCGGGTACACTGAAGCTTTCTTT
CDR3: CASSATGGGYTEAFF

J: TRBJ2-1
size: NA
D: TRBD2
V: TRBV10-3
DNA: TGTGCCATCCGGAATCGGGAGGGTTCTGACAATGAGCAGTTCTTC
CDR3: CAIRNREGSDNEQFF

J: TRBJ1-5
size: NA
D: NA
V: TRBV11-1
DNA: TGTGCCAGCAGCTTGGGCAGCAATCAGCCCCAGCATTTT
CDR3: CASSLGSNQPQHF

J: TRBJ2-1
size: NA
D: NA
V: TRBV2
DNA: TGTGCCAGCAGTGTTCGGGGGGCTGGTGAGCAGTTCTTC
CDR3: CASSVRGAGEQFF

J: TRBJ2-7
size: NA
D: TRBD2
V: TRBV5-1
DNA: TGCGCCAGCAGCCTGGAAGCGGGAGGTGTCTACGAGCAGTACTTC
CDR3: CASSLEAGGVYEQYF

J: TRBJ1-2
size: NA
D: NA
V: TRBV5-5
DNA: TGTGCCAGCAGCTTGACAGGAGGGGAGGGCTATGGCTACACCTTC
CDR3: CASSLTGGEGYGYTF

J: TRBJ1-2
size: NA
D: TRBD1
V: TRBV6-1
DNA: TGTGCCAGCAGTGATAGGGGACAGTCTAACTATGGCTACACCTTC
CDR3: CASSDRGQSNYGYTF

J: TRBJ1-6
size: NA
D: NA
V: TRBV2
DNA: TGTGCCAGCAGTGAGAACAGTTTTAATTCACCCCTCCACTTT
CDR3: CASSENSFNSPLHF

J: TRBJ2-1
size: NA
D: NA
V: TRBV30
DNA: TGTGCCTGGAGCCTGTCTTTCAATGAGCAGTTCTTC
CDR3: CAWSLSFNEQFF

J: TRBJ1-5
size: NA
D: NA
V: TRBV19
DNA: TGTGCCAGTAATCTAGTCTCGTATAGCAATCAGCCCCAGCATTTT
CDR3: CASNLVSYSNQPQHF

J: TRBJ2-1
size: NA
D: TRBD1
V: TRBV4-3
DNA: TGCGCCAGCAGCCAAGCGGACAGGGACTACAATGAGCAGTTCTTC
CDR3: CASSQADRDYNEQFF

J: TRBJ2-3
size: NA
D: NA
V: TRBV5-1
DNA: TGCGCCAGCAGCTTAGAAGCAGGCGCGCAGTATTTT
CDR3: CASSLEAGAQYF

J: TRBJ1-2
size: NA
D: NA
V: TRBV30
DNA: TGTGCCTGGAGCCCCTTCGGACACTTCCAAAAGGGGGGGTCCCTCTATGGCTACACCTTC
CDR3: CAWSPFGHFQKGGSLYGYTF

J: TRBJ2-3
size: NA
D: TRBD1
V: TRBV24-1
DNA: TGTGCCACCAGTGATTTCGGGCAGGGGGGCACAGATACGCAGTATTTT
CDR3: CATSDFGQGGTDTQYF

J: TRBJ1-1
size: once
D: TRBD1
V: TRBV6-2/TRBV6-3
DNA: TGTGCCAGCAGTTACCACGGGACAGGGCTACCCACTGAAGCTTTCTTT
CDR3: CASSYHGTGLPTEAFF

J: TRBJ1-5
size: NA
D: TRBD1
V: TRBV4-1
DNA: TGCGCCAGCAGCCAAGCCTACAGGGGTCACGGTCAGCCCCAGCATTTT
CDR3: CASSQAYRGHGQPQHF

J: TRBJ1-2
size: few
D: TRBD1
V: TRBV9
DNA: TGTGCCAGCAGCGTGACAGGGAACTATGGCTACACCTTC
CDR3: CASSVTGNYGYTF

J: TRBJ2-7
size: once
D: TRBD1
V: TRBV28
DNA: TGTGCCAGCTGGCCGTTGGTCCGGGACAGGGACAACGAGCAGTACTTC
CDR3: CASWPLVRDRDNEQYF

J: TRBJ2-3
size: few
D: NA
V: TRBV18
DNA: TGTGCCAGCTCACCAGCAGGGGAAGAAGATACGCAGTATTTT
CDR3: CASSPAGEEDTQYF

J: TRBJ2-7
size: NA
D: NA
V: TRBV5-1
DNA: TGCGCCAGCAGCTTGGACGGGAGCTCCTACGAGCAGTACTTC
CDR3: CASSLDGSSYEQYF

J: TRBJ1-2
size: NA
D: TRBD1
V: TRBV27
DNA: TGTGCCAGCAGTTTCCAGGGGGGAAGGTATGGCTACACCTTC
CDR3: CASSFQGGRYGYTF

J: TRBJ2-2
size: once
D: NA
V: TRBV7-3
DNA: TGTGCCAGCAGCTTATTGGGGGGCACCGGGGAGCTGTTTTTT
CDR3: CASSLLGGTGELFF

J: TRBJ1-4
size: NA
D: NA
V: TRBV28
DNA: TGTGCCAGCGGAGTCGACAGGAATTTTTTT
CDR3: CASGVDRNFF

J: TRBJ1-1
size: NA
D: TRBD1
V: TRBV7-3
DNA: TGTGCCAGCAGTTTAGGGGGCGGCACTGAAGCTTTCTTT
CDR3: CASSLGGGTEAFF

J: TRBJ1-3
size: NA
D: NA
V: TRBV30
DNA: TGTGCCTGGGGCCCCGGTGGAAACACCATATATTTT
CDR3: CAWGPGGNTIYF

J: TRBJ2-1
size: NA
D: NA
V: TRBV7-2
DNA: TGTGCCAGCAGACCGGACTCCGTATACAATGAGCAGTTCTTC
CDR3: CASRPDSVYNEQFF